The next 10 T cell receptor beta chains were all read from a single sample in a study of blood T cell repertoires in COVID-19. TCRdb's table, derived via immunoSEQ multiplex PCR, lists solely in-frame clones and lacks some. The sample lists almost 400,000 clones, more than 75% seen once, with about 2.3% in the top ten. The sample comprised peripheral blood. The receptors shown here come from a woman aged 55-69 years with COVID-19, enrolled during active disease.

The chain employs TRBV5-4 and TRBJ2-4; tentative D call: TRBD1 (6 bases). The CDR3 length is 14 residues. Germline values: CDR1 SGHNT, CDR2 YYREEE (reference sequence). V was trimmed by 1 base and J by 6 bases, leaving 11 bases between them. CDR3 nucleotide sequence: TGTGCCAGCAGCTTGCTGGGGGCGGGAAACATTCAGTACTTC. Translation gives CASSLLGAGNIQYF.

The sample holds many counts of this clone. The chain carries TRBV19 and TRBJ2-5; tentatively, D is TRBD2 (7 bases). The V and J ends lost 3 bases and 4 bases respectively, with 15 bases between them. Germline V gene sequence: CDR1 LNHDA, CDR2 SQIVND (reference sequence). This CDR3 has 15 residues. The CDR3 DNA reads TGTGCCAGTAGTATGGGTTCGGGGGGCAGAGAGACCCAGTACTTC. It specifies CASSMGSGGRETQYF.

In DNA, the CDR3 is TGTGCCAGCAGCTACACCGGGACAGGGGGCTCGTATAGTGGCTACACCTTC. Protein product: CASSYTGTGGSYSGYTF. This sequence joins TRBV7-2 and TRBJ1-2, with 12 bases fitting TRBD1. This CDR3 is built from 17 residues. Germline V gene sequence: CDR1 SGHTA, CDR2 FQGNSA. The J segment lost 7 bases and the V segment lost 4 bases, leaving 13 bases of the junction unmatched.

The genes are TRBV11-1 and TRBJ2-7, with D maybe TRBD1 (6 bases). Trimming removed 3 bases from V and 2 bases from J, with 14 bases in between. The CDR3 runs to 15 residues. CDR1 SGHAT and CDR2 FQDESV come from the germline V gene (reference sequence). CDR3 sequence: CASSFGKDSTYEQYF. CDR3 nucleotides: TGTGCCAGCAGCTTCGGTAAGGACAGCACCTACGAGCAGTACTTC.

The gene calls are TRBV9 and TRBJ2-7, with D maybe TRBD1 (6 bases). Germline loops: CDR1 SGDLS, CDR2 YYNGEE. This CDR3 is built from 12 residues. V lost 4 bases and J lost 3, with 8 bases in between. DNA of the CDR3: TGTGCCAGCAGCCAGGACAGCTACGAGCAGTACTTC. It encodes CASSQDSYEQYF. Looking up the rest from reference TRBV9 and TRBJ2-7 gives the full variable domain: DSGVTQTPKHLITATGQRVTLRCSPRSGDLSVYWYQQSLDQGLQFLIQYYNGEERAKGNILERFSAQQFPDLHSELNLSSLELGDSALYFCASSQDSYEQYFGPGTRLTVT.

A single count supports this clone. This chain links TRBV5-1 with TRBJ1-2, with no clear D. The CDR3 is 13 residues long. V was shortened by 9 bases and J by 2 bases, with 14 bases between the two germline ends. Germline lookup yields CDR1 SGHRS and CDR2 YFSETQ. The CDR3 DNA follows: TGCGCCACCCGCCCAGTAACCAACTATGGCTACACCTTC. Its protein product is CATRPVTNYGYTF.

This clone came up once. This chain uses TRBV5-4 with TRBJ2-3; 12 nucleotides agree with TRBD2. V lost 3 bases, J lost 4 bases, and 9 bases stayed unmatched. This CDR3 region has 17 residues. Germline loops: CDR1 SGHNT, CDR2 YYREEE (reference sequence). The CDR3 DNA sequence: TGTGCCAGCAGCTCCCCTGCTAGCGGGGGGGCGGCAGATACGCAGTATTTT. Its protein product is CASSSPASGGAADTQYF.

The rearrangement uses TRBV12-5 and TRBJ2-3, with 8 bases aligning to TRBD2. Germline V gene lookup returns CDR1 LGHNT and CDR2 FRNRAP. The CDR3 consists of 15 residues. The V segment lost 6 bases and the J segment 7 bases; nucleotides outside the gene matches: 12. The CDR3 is CASGPSGGAKNTQYF. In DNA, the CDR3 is TGTGCTAGTGGCCCCTCGGGGGGGGCGAAGAATACGCAGTATTTT.

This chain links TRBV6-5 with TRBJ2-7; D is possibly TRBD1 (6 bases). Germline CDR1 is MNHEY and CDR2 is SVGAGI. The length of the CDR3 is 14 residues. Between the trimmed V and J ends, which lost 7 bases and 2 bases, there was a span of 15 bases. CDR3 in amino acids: CASTPTGPTYEQYF. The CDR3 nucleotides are TGTGCCAGCACCCCGACAGGTCCAACCTACGAGCAGTACTTC.

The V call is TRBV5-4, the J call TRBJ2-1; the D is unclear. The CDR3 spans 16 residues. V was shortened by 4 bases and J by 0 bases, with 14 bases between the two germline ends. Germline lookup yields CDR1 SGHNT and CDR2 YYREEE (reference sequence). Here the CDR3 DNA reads TGTGCCAGCAGCCCGCGACTGTTAAGCTCCTACAATGAGCAGTTCTTC. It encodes CASSPRLLSSYNEQFF.